One sample yielded the 23 T cell receptor beta chains listed below, sequenced in a study of blood T cell repertoires in COVID-19. Produced via immunoSEQ multiplex PCR; TCRdb's table is partial and in-frame only. This table holds hundreds of thousands of clones, roughly nine tenths found once. The sample was peripheral blood. These receptors were obtained from a man in his forties or fifties with acute or convalescent COVID-19.

V usage is TRBV27 and J usage is TRBJ1-2; D is undetermined. The length of the CDR3 is 15 residues. Looked up from germline, CDR1 is MNHEY and CDR2 is SMNVEV (reference sequence). V was trimmed by 0 bases and J by 4 bases, leaving 12 bases between them. CDR3 protein: CASSLSGVNFYGYTF. CDR3 coding DNA: TGTGCCAGCAGTTTATCCGGGGTCAACTTCTATGGCTACACCTTC.

This clone was seen once. The chain links TRBV19 to TRBJ1-5; a weak D match, TRBD1 (5 bases). The CDR3 totals 15 residues. V lost 6 bases, J lost 3 bases, and 15 bases lay in between. Germline V gives CDR1 LNHDA, CDR2 SQIVND (reference sequence). CDR3 nucleotide sequence: TGTGCCAGTAGGCCACAGGCTCCCCTCAATCAGCCCCAGCATTTT. Translating gives CASRPQAPLNQPQHF.

The chain recombines TRBV19 with TRBJ1-2; possible D gene TRBD1, 6 bases. This CDR3 is built from 16 residues. Germline CDR1 LNHDA, CDR2 SQIVND (reference sequence). Trimming removed 7 bases from V and 5 bases from J, with 23 bases in between. The CDR3 DNA reads TGTGCCAGTAACCCAGGGGCCCGGGTGAGGAGGTATGGCTACACCTTC. This gives the protein CASNPGARVRRYGYTF.

The V gene is TRBV27, the J gene TRBJ1-6; 9 nucleotides line up with TRBD1. This CDR3 region has 15 residues. Germline V gives CDR1 MNHEY, CDR2 SMNVEV (reference sequence). J was trimmed by 7 bases and V by 7 bases; bases with no gene match: 8. CDR3 nucleotide sequence: TGTGCCAGCACCAGGACAGGGGTGGGAAATTCACCCCTCCACTTT. This translates into CASTRTGVGNSPLHF.

This clone showed up just once. The CDR3 DNA reads TGTGCCAGTAGTATAGATTTTTCTGGACTAGCGGGAGTCTCCGGGGAGCTGTTTTTT. It yields the protein CASSIDFSGLAGVSGELFF. The chain employs TRBV19 and TRBJ2-2; TRBD2 matches 13 bases. Germline V gene lookup returns CDR1 LNHDA and CDR2 SQIVND (reference sequence). Trimming cost V 0 bases and J 6 bases; bases outside gene matches: 10. This CDR3 is 19 amino acids long.

The chain carries TRBV7-3 and TRBJ2-7; the match to TRBD1 covers 7 bases. With 2 bases clipped from V and 5 bases from J, the junction kept 9 bases outside the gene matches. The germline CDR1 and CDR2 sequences are SGHTA and FQGTGA. The CDR3 sequence is 15 residues long. CDR3: CASSLAGTDIHEQYF. As DNA, the CDR3 is TGTGCCAGCAGCTTAGCCGGGACAGATATTCACGAGCAGTACTTC.

V and J are TRBV10-3 and TRBJ1-4; maybe TRBD1 (5 bases). Germline V CDR1 and CDR2: ENHRY, SYGVKD. There are 13 residues in the CDR3. The ends were cut back, 3 bases at V and 8 bases at J, with 10 bases in the middle. CDR3 nucleotides: TGTGCCATCAGTGATCGGGGGAGAGAAAAACTGTTTTTT. This translates into CAISDRGREKLFF.

The rearrangement uses TRBV6-5 and TRBJ2-2; D not resolved. The ends were cut back, 9 bases at V and 2 bases at J, with 13 bases in the middle. Looked up from germline, CDR1 is MNHEY and CDR2 is SVGAGI. The CDR3 contains 14 residues. CDR3 amino acids: CASPPRHNTGELFF. As DNA, the CDR3 is TGTGCCAGTCCCCCGAGACACAACACCGGGGAGCTGTTTTTT.

The chain recombines TRBV11-2 with TRBJ2-7; unclear D gene. V lost 4 bases and J 2 bases, leaving 6 bases between the germline ends. This CDR3 has 12 amino acids. Germline assignment: CDR1 SGHAT and CDR2 FQNNGV. Here the CDR3 DNA reads TGTGCCAGCAGCTCCCTAACCTACGAGCAGTACTTC. This encodes CASSSLTYEQYF. Complete variable domain (other parts from reference TRBV11-2 and TRBJ2-7): EAGVAQSPRYKIIEKRQSVAFWCNPISGHATLYWYQQILGQGPKLLIQFQNNGVVDDSQLPKDRFSAERLKGVDSTLKIQPAKLEDSAVYLCASSSLTYEQYFGPGTRLTVT.

The chain combines TRBV5-1 with TRBJ1-1; D may be TRBD1 (6 bases). Germline V lookup: CDR1 SGHRS, CDR2 YFSETQ. The CDR3 covers 15 residues. With 5 bases removed from V and 4 bases from J, the gap between germline ends came to 18 bases. The CDR3 is CASSPSRGGGTEAFF. The CDR3 bases are TGCGCCAGCAGTCCTAGCAGGGGAGGGGGCACTGAAGCTTTCTTT.

The chain's CDR3 is CASSTRDRGFLFSGYTF. The DNA for the CDR3 is TGTGCCAGTAGTACCCGGGACAGGGGGTTTCTTTTTAGTGGCTACACCTTC. The chain links TRBV19 to TRBJ1-2; 11 nucleotides agree with TRBD1. From germline, CDR1 is LNHDA and CDR2 SQIVND (reference sequence). The junction had 14 bases not matched to a gene; V was cut back by 4 bases and J by 7 bases. The CDR3 loop spans 17 amino acids.

The rearrangement links TRBV19 to TRBJ1-4; D gene unclear. The germline V and J ends were trimmed by 4 bases and 7 bases, with 16 bases remaining between them. This CDR3 region has 15 residues. Germline-derived CDR1 and CDR2 are LNHDA and SQIVND (reference sequence). CDR3 amino acids: CASSRIQKIGEKLFF. Written as DNA, the CDR3 is TGTGCCAGTAGTAGAATACAGAAGATAGGTGAAAAACTGTTTTTT. The full variable domain, its missing parts supplied by reference TRBV19 and TRBJ1-4, is DGGITQSPKYLFRKEGQNVTLSCEQNLNHDAMYWYRQDPGQGLRLIYYSQIVNDFQKGDIAEGYSVSREKKESFPLTVTSAQKNPTAFYLCASSRIQKIGEKLFFGSGTQLSVL.

This chain connects TRBV5-1 to TRBJ1-2; the D is unclear. The CDR3 spans 14 residues. The V gene's germline CDR1 is SGHRS and CDR2 YFSETQ. V shed 3 bases and J shed 5 bases, with 14 bases lying between them. In nucleotides, the CDR3 is TGCGCCAGCAGCTCCCCCTCGACGGAGTATGGCTACACCTTC. Protein: CASSSPSTEYGYTF.

The J gene is TRBJ1-1, the V gene TRBV9; D is uncertain. The CDR3 extends over 13 amino acids. Trimming left V 0 bases short and J 8 bases short, with 11 bases between. Germline V CDR1 and CDR2: SGDLS, YYNGEE. CDR3 protein: CASSVEDGLEAFF. The CDR3 coding sequence is TGTGCCAGCAGCGTAGAAGACGGACTAGAAGCTTTCTTT. The full variable domain, with the rest looked up from reference TRBV9 and TRBJ1-1, is DSGVTQTPKHLITATGQRVTLRCSPRSGDLSVYWYQQSLDQGLQFLIQYYNGEERAKGNILERFSAQQFPDLHSELNLSSLELGDSALYFCASSVEDGLEAFFGQGTRLTVV.

The chain has TRBV20-1 and TRBJ1-1; the D is unclear. The germline V and J ends were trimmed by 5 bases and 0 bases, with 13 bases remaining between them. Germline CDR1 is DFQATT and CDR2 is SNEGSKA (reference sequence). The CDR3 consists of 14 residues. The CDR3 region is CSAGGFSVNTEAFF. As DNA, the CDR3 is TGCAGTGCTGGTGGATTTTCAGTGAACACTGAAGCTTTCTTT.

The chain is built from TRBV15 and TRBJ2-7, with TRBD1 identical over 10 bases. The CDR3 has 14 residues. The V segment lost 5 bases and the J segment 2 bases; nucleotides outside the gene matches: 3. From germline, CDR1 is LNHNV and CDR2 YYDKDF (reference sequence). The CDR3 nucleotides are TGTGCCACCAGCGAGGGGACAGGGGCCTACGAGCAGTACTTC. Its translation is CATSEGTGAYEQYF. The full variable domain, rest sourced from reference TRBV15 and TRBJ2-7, is DAMVIQNPRYQVTQFGKPVTLSCSQTLNHNVMYWYQQKSSQAPKLLFHYYDKDFNNEADTPDNFQSRRPNTSFCFLDIRSPGLGDTAMYLCATSEGTGAYEQYFGPGTRLTVT.

The chain links TRBV3-1 (or the pseudogene TRBV3-2) to TRBJ1-4; 7 nucleotides match TRBD1. The germline gives CDR1 LGHDT, CDR2 YNNKEL (reference sequence). The CDR3 has 14 amino acids. The junction had 4 bases not matched to a gene; V was cut back by 5 bases and J by 4 bases. The CDR3 bases are TGTGCCAGCAGCGTGGGACAGCATAATGAAAAACTGTTTTTT. This translates into CASSVGQHNEKLFF.

A word on this clone: At one end, the junction sequence differs from germline, possibly due to a read error. This chain connects TRBV6-1 to TRBJ2-7, with a weak D call TRBD1 (6 bases). The CDR3 is 15 amino acids. Germline V gives CDR1 MNHNS, CDR2 SASEGT. Here the CDR3 reads CASSEGTGLRVEQYF. The CDR3 DNA is TGTGCCAGCAGCGAAGGAACAGGGTTAAGGGTCGAGCAGTACTTC.

The chain is built from TRBV12-3 or TRBV12-4 and TRBJ1-6; D possibly corresponds to TRBD1 (6 bases). With 5 bases removed from V and 7 bases from J, the gap between germline ends came to 9 bases. The CDR3 is made up of 13 amino acids. The CDR3 DNA is TGTGCCAGCAGTCTGCAGGGGAATTCACCCCTCCACTTT. Its translation is CASSLQGNSPLHF.

This clone has a single count. The J gene is TRBJ1-2, the V gene TRBV29-1; no firm D call. Trimming left V 3 bases short and J 0 bases short, with 5 bases between. The CDR3 contains 12 residues. CDR1 is SQVTM and CDR2 is ANQGSEA in the germline V gene. CDR3 DNA: TGCAGCGTTGAGTCGGCTAACTATGGCTACACCTTC. Residues: CSVESANYGYTF. Variable domain in full (rest from reference TRBV29-1 and TRBJ1-2): SAVISQKPSRDICQRGTSLTIQCQVDSQVTMMFWYRQQPGQSLTLIATANQGSEATYESGFVIDKFPISRPNLTFSTLTVSNMSPEDSSIYLCSVESANYGYTFGSGTRLTVV.

The chain links TRBV10-3 to TRBJ2-1, with 10 bases lining up with TRBD2. Germline lookup yields CDR1 ENHRY and CDR2 SYGVKD. Trimming at V came to 4 bases and at J to 7 bases, leaving 10 bases not matched to a gene. This CDR3 has 16 residues. In nucleotides, the CDR3 is TGTGCCATCAGTGGTAGCGGGAGGTCTACAACGAATGAGCAGTTCTTC. Translated, it gives CAISGSGRSTTNEQFF.

Here the CDR3 reads CASSPSYSSTNEKLFF. In nucleotides, the CDR3 is TGTGCCAGCAGTCCCTCCTACAGTTCAACTAATGAAAAACTGTTTTTT. The rearrangement links TRBV6-6 to TRBJ1-4; D remains unclear. With 5 bases removed from V and 0 bases from J, the gap between germline ends came to 13 bases. CDR3 size: 16 residues. Germline-derived CDR1 and CDR2 are MNHNY and SVGAGI (reference sequence).

This clone was seen once. The chain combines TRBV5-1 with TRBJ1-1, with TRBD1 matching 9 bases. Trimming cost V 4 bases and J 1 base; bases outside gene matches: 11. The CDR3 is made up of 17 amino acids. Germline V gene data show CDR1 as SGHRS and CDR2 as YFSETQ. This CDR3 is CASSKPWTGDGNTEAFF. DNA of the CDR3: TGCGCCAGCAGCAAACCCTGGACAGGGGATGGGAACACTGAAGCTTTCTTT.